This TCR beta chain derives from a study of tumor-infiltrating lymphocytes in primary liver carcinoma. Overall study findings and caveats: Only around 7-25% of top clones occurred in all five tumor regions.

From roughly 21-30 mg of unsorted bulk tissue, DNA and RNA were co-extracted together. With respect to this clonotype: Its antigen is unknown.

The investigators made TCR beta cDNA from roughly 0.45 ug total RNA, using a constant-region primer. Researchers made the TCR beta libraries by running three nested multiplex PCR rounds with slightly modified ARM-PCR. TCRdb fed the multiplex PCR reads into MiXCR, producing one record per CDR3 protein. The sample yields roughly 190,000 distinct CDR3 sequences, around 81% seen once. The source of this sequence is a middle-aged man with primary liver carcinoma and hepatitis B virus infection. The sequencing sample was made of tumor tissue from primary liver carcinoma.

CDR3 sequence: CATSRVATSGISYEQYF. The CDR3 DNA sequence: TGTGCCACCAGCAGAGTAGCGACTAGCGGGATTTCCTACGAGCAGTACTTC. The rearrangement joins TRBV15 to TRBJ2-7; 11 bases map to TRBD2. V shed 1 base, J shed 1 base, and the junction held 6 bases outside the gene matches. Looked up from germline, CDR1 is LNHNV and CDR2 is YYDKDF (reference sequence). The CDR3 loop spans 17 amino acids.